Below, 26 T cell receptor beta chains from the same sample are listed, as sequenced in a study of human versus mouse CDR3 diversity and MHC coevolution (dated by TCRdb to 2016 to 2017). Receptor amplification or capture employed the immunoSEQ multiplex PCR assay. The source is immuneACCESS, and TCRdb retained only in-frame sequences with V and J called. Part of the clones is not carried over; for the studies checked, unresolved V genes explain less than half of this, and the remainder is unexplained. The sample yields roughly 81,000 clones; around 95% were counted once. The ten most abundant clones make up 1.3% to 1.5% of the sample. Sequencing was carried out using naive CD4+ T cells from blood. This sample's cell subset or site label indicates: CD45RO-negative CD62L-positive naive CD4 T cells. These receptors all stem from a person aged 30 to 69 in good health.

The chain combines TRBV6-5 with TRBJ2-7; D is possibly TRBD2 (5 bases). V was trimmed by 6 bases and J by 0 bases, leaving 15 bases between them. This CDR3 is 15 amino acids long. Germline CDR1 is MNHEY and CDR2 is SVGAGI. The CDR3 spells CASSHGVPPSYEQYF. DNA of the CDR3: TGTGCCAGCAGCCACGGGGTCCCCCCCTCCTACGAGCAGTACTTC.

The rearrangement links TRBV18 to TRBJ2-7; 8 positions match TRBD2. Trimming removed 3 bases from V and 4 bases from J; junction bases left unmatched: 5. CDR3 length: 14 residues. Per the germline V gene, CDR1 is KGHSH and CDR2 is LQKENI. CDR3 sequence reads: CASSPLGTSYEQYF. CDR3 in DNA: TGTGCCAGCTCACCCCTCGGGACTAGTTACGAGCAGTACTTC.

The rearrangement uses TRBV28 and TRBJ1-1; the D gene is possibly TRBD1 (6 bases). The V end was cut by 5 bases, the J end by 5 bases, with 9 bases between. CDR3 length equals 12 residues. Germline CDR1 reads MDHEN; CDR2 reads SYDVKM. CDR3 protein: CASSTGLTEAFF. In DNA form, the CDR3 reads TGTGCCAGCAGTACAGGGTTGACTGAAGCTTTCTTT.

This chain joins TRBV9 and TRBJ2-1; D is perhaps TRBD2 (6 bases). The CDR3 contains 16 residues. The ends were cut back, 0 bases at V and 7 bases at J, with 17 bases in the middle. Per germline, CDR1 SGDLS and CDR2 YYNGEE. The CDR3 DNA follows: TGTGCCAGCAGCGTAGAAGGCGGGATTAGATGGAATGAGCAGTTCTTC. This encodes CASSVEGGIRWNEQFF. Using reference TRBV9 and TRBJ2-1 for the parts outside the CDR3, the full variable domain is DSGVTQTPKHLITATGQRVTLRCSPRSGDLSVYWYQQSLDQGLQFLIQYYNGEERAKGNILERFSAQQFPDLHSELNLSSLELGDSALYFCASSVEGGIRWNEQFFGPGTRLTVL.

This chain joins TRBV30 and TRBJ1-4; tentative D call: TRBD1 (5 bases). This CDR3 comprises 15 residues. Between the trimmed V and J ends, which lost 3 bases and 3 bases, there was a span of 14 bases. CDR1 and CDR2 (germline): GTSNPN, SVGIG (reference sequence). The chain's CDR3 is CAWRYDSLANEKLFF. The CDR3 bases are TGTGCCTGGAGATACGACAGTTTGGCTAATGAAAAACTGTTTTTT.

This chain joins TRBV14 and TRBJ2-1; 13 nucleotides align to TRBD2. V shed 4 bases, J shed 9 bases, and the junction held 3 bases outside the gene matches. The CDR3 runs 14 residues. The germline gives CDR1 SGHDN, CDR2 FVKESK. CDR3 region: CASSLGLAGSEQFF. CDR3 sequence (DNA): TGTGCCAGCAGCCTGGGACTAGCGGGGTCTGAGCAGTTCTTC.

Only one count was recorded for this clone. This sequence joins TRBV19 and TRBJ1-4; no clear D. Germline-derived CDR1 and CDR2 are LNHDA and SQIVND (reference sequence). The CDR3 totals 15 residues. Trimming pared 6 bases from V and 5 bases from J, leaving 16 bases between. The CDR3 region is CASSLGAGGNEKLFF. CDR3 bases: TGTGCCAGTAGCCTGGGAGCAGGAGGCAATGAAAAACTGTTTTTT.

The V call is TRBV18, the J call TRBJ1-4, with D tentatively TRBD1 (5 bases). Germline CDR1 KGHSH, CDR2 LQKENI. Trimming took off 4 bases at V and 4 bases at J, with 10 bases between the two ends. The CDR3 loop spans 14 amino acids. In DNA form, the CDR3 reads TGTGCCAGCTCACTGCGACAGAATAATGAAAAACTGTTTTTT. It codes for CASSLRQNNEKLFF.

This chain links TRBV10-3 with TRBJ1-1; 7 bases map to TRBD1. Germline CDR1 is ENHRY and CDR2 is SYGVKD. The CDR3 is 13 amino acids. V lost 8 bases, J lost 5 bases, and 8 bases stayed unmatched. CDR3 DNA sequence: TGTGCCATCGAAACAGGGGCGGGGACTGAAGCTTTCTTT. Its protein is CAIETGAGTEAFF.

The rearrangement joins TRBV7-2 to TRBJ2-5, with 11 bases lining up with TRBD2. Germline trimming cut 1 base from V and 4 bases from J; bases unmatched to any gene: 8. This CDR3 is built from 17 residues. Germline V gene data show CDR1 as SGHTA and CDR2 as FQGNSA. CDR3 sequence reads: CASSLVPRLAGLETQYF. The CDR3 DNA sequence: TGTGCCAGCAGCTTAGTCCCGCGACTAGCGGGGCTAGAGACCCAGTACTTC.

CDR3 DNA: TGTGCCAGCAGTACCACAGGGGCGTCTAATGAAAAACTGTTTTTT. It yields the protein CASSTTGASNEKLFF. This chain connects TRBV6-1 to TRBJ1-4; 7 nucleotides match TRBD1. This CDR3 comprises 15 residues. Germline CDR1 reads MNHNS; CDR2 reads SASEGT. The V and J ends lost 5 bases and 3 bases, in that order; junction bases with no gene match: 6.

The genes are TRBV1 and TRBJ1-5. TRBV1 is termed a pseudogene. The CDR3 is made up of 16 amino acids. In DNA form, the CDR3 reads TGCACCAGCAGCCAGCGGCGGAGTGATAGCAATCAGCCCCAGCATTTT. This translates into CTSSQRRSDSNQPQHF.

V and J are TRBV29-1 and TRBJ2-5; tentatively, D is TRBD1 (6 bases). Trimming cost V 5 bases and J 1 base, with 14 bases left between them. The V gene's germline CDR1 is SQVTM and CDR2 ANQGSEA. The CDR3 covers 14 residues. The CDR3 sequence is CSVNRGGGQETQYF. The DNA for the CDR3 is TGCAGCGTTAATAGAGGGGGTGGCCAAGAGACCCAGTACTTC.

The chain joins TRBV11-2 to TRBJ1-1; D gene ambiguous. The V end lost 1 base, the J end lost 5 bases, and 17 bases lay between the germline ends. Germline values: CDR1 SGHAT, CDR2 FQNNGV. There are 16 residues in the CDR3. The CDR3 here is CASSLGARTKGTEAFF. CDR3 sequence (DNA): TGTGCCAGCAGCTTAGGCGCCCGGACTAAAGGGACTGAAGCTTTCTTT.

This sequence joins TRBV11-3 and TRBJ2-5; D might be TRBD2 (6 bases). There are 17 residues in the CDR3. Germline V gene lookup returns CDR1 SGHNT and CDR2 YENEEA. Deletions cut 2 bases from V and 4 bases from J, with 20 bases between. Here the CDR3 reads CASSLLGLKRERETQYF. CDR3 DNA sequence: TGTGCCAGCAGCTTACTGGGACTTAAAAGAGAGAGAGAGACCCAGTACTTC.

CDR3 sequence (DNA): TGCGCCAGCAGCCCCGGGACAGGGAACTACGAGCAGTACTTC. Its protein product is CASSPGTGNYEQYF. The V gene is TRBV5-1, the J gene TRBJ2-7, with 9 nucleotides matching TRBD1. With V trimmed by 4 bases and J by 3 bases, 5 bases remained unmatched. Germline V lookup: CDR1 SGHRS, CDR2 YFSETQ. CDR3 size: 14 residues.

The rearrangement joins TRBV29-1 to TRBJ2-5; 7 bases map to TRBD1. Germline lookup yields CDR1 SQVTM and CDR2 ANQGSEA. Trimming took 8 bases from V and 1 from J; bases not matched to a gene: 4. The length of the CDR3 is 12 residues. The CDR3 coding sequence is TGCAGCCTGGGACAGATCCAAGAGACCCAGTACTTC. Translating gives CSLGQIQETQYF.

V usage is TRBV19 and J usage is TRBJ2-7, with TRBD1 matching 8 bases. Per germline, CDR1 LNHDA and CDR2 SQIVND (reference sequence). J lost 2 bases, V lost 5 bases, and 2 bases had no gene match. The CDR3 is 13 amino acids. The CDR3 here is CASSGQGPYEQYF. CDR3 sequence (DNA): TGTGCCAGTAGTGGACAGGGCCCCTACGAGCAGTACTTC.

In the case of this clone: The sample has other DNA sequences that encode this CDR3 too. The chain recombines TRBV7-9 with TRBJ2-1; perhaps TRBD2 as D (6 bases). Trimming removed 3 bases from V and 7 bases from J, with 10 bases in between. Germline CDR1 and CDR2: SEHNR and FQNEAQ (reference sequence). CDR3 length: 13 amino acids. CDR3 region: CASSLQLANEQFF. The CDR3 DNA is TGTGCCAGCAGCTTGCAACTAGCAAATGAGCAGTTCTTC. Variable domain in full (rest from reference TRBV7-9 and TRBJ2-1): DTGVSQNPRHKITKRGQNVTFRCDPISEHNRLYWYRQTLGQGPEFLTYFQNEAQLEKSRLLSDRFSAERPKGSFSTLEIQRTEQGDSAMYLCASSLQLANEQFFGPGTRLTVL.

This chain uses TRBV5-1 with TRBJ2-5, with a tentative D call TRBD2 (5 bases). Trimming cost V 0 bases and J 1 base, with 7 bases left between them. Germline loops: CDR1 SGHRS, CDR2 YFSETQ. CDR3 size: 14 residues. The CDR3: CASSLGGGQETQYF. In DNA form, the CDR3 reads TGCGCCAGCAGCTTGGGTGGAGGCCAAGAGACCCAGTACTTC.

The rearrangement uses TRBV6-5 and TRBJ2-7; tentatively, D is TRBD2 (6 bases). CDR1 is MNHEY and CDR2 is SVGAGI in the germline V gene. V was pared by 5 bases and J by 5 bases, with 16 bases between. The CDR3 consists of 14 residues. Here the CDR3 reads CASSEGRGRNEQYF. CDR3 DNA sequence: TGTGCCAGCAGTGAAGGAAGAGGGAGGAACGAGCAGTACTTC.

V and J are TRBV9 and TRBJ2-7, with 7 bases fitting TRBD1. V gave up 4 bases and J gave up 7 bases; unmatched junction bases: 14. This CDR3 is built from 15 residues. CDR1 and CDR2 (germline): SGDLS, YYNGEE. Written as DNA, the CDR3 is TGTGCCAGCAGCTGGCCCGACAGGGTCTCGGGGGAGCAGTACTTC. This gives the protein CASSWPDRVSGEQYF.

The J gene is TRBJ1-4, the V gene TRBV11-3, with TRBD1 matching over 8 bases. Per the germline V gene, CDR1 is SGHNT and CDR2 is YENEEA. The CDR3 has 12 residues. V shed 6 bases, J shed 8 bases, and the junction held 2 bases outside the gene matches. Here the CDR3 DNA reads TGTGCCAGCAGTAGGACAGGGGAAAAACTGTTTTTT. Protein: CASSRTGEKLFF.

This chain links TRBV5-4 with TRBJ2-2; 9 bases align to TRBD1. The CDR3 contains 15 residues. Germline V CDR1 and CDR2: SGHNT, YYREEE (reference sequence). J was trimmed by 7 bases and V by 4 bases; bases with no gene match: 8. The CDR3, as DNA: TGTGCCAGCAGCCCGTGGACAGGGGATAACGGGGAGCTGTTTTTT. Translating gives CASSPWTGDNGELFF. Full variable domain (missing parts from reference TRBV5-4 and TRBJ2-2): ETGVTQSPTHLIKTRGQQVTLRCSSQSGHNTVSWYQQALGQGPQFIFQYYREEENGRGNFPPRFSGLQFPNYSSELNVNALELDDSALYLCASSPWTGDNGELFFGEGSRLTVL.

The V call is TRBV29-1, the J call TRBJ2-7, with D perhaps matching TRBD1 (7 bases). V was trimmed by 7 bases and J by 4 bases, leaving 23 bases between them. The CDR3 runs 15 residues. The germline CDR1 and CDR2 sequences are SQVTM and ANQGSEA. CDR3 coding DNA: TGCAGCGCAGCCGGGTCGGGCAGGGGGGAGTACGAGCAGTACTTC. Its protein product is CSAAGSGRGEYEQYF.

The chain joins TRBV7-3 to TRBJ2-1; TRBD2 agrees at 7 bases. Germline V lookup: CDR1 SGHTA, CDR2 FQGTGA. V trimming: 4 bases; J trimming: 0 bases; junction bases outside the gene matches: 3. The length of the CDR3 is 15 residues. CDR3 in amino acids: CASSSSSGSYNEQFF. CDR3 nucleotide sequence: TGTGCCAGCAGCTCTTCTAGCGGCTCCTACAATGAGCAGTTCTTC.